This TCR beta chain appears in the sequencing data of a study of T cells in Graves' hyperthyroidism and ophthalmopathy. Findings of the study overall: Within blood appeared most thyroid clonotypes that had expanded above 0.001. Ophthalmopathy could be told apart from stable hyperthyroidism with a 13 V-J model. Ophthalmopathy, as predicted by the model, came a median roughly 6.5 months after the prediction.

The CDR3 regions of TCR beta were amplified from RNA transcripts. The HTBI primer set drove a first-round RT-PCR of the TCR CDR3. TCRdb used MiXCR to reprocess the multiplex PCR reads, holding one entry per CDR3 protein. The data show around 580,000 distinct CDR3 sequences, with 46% seen just once and around 8% held by the top ten. The CDR3 runs to 17 residues. Per the germline V gene, CDR1 is LNHNV and CDR2 is YYDKDF (reference sequence). This clonotype was picked up one time. Antigen specificity is unknown. The CDR3 ends on some other residue instead of the conserved phenylalanine or tryptophan, so this is likely a read error. Diagnoses used clinical symptoms, serum thyroxine and TRAb, thyroid ultrasound and orbital computed tomography.

This clonotype originated in a woman between 18 and 29 years old with Graves' hyperthyroidism. The specimen was peripheral blood or thyroid tissue (not recorded which). The V call is TRBV15, the J call TRBJ2-5; TRBD2 agrees at 8 bases. CDR3 amino acids: CAASRVGDGRAGGTQYS. DNA for the CDR3: TGTGCCGCCAGCAGAGTGGGCGACGGGAGGGCCGGCGGGACCCAGTACTCC.